These T cell receptor beta chains were read from a single sample in a study of CD8+CD57+ T cells in acquired aplastic anemia. In TCRdb, the reads were re-called with MiXCR into one record per CDR3 protein. Among around 120,000 distinct CDR3 sequences listed, less than 50% were seen once. Material for sequencing was sorted CD4+, CD8+, or CD8+CD57+ T cells (not recorded which) from PBMCs. These receptors were obtained from a human donor with aplastic anemia. The CDR3 runs from the conserved cysteine through the conserved F or W. A D gene is named only where the DNA matches it firmly. The size entry is marked missing in some rows and otherwise reads once, few, many or a size class.

v_gene,d_gene,j_gene,len,abundance,CDR3nt,CDR3aa
TRBV5-1,TRBD2,TRBJ2-7,18,many,TGCGCCAGCAGCCACAGGACTAGCGGGGGGGCCAATATCTACGAGCAGTACTTC,CASSHRTSGGANIYEQYF
TRBV24-1,TRBD1,TRBJ1-5,15,NA,TGTGCCACCAGTGGTGCCGGGACAGGGAGTCAGCCCCAGCATTTT,CATSGAGTGSQPQHF
TRBV7-9,TRBD2,TRBJ2-7,15,NA,TGTGCCAGCAGCTTGGTCGTTAGCGGGGTCTACGAGCAGTACTTC,CASSLVVSGVYEQYF
TRBV7-2,TRBD1,TRBJ1-5,15,NA,TGTGCCGGCAGCTTGGGACAGGGGGGCAATCAGCCCCAGCATTTT,CAGSLGQGGNQPQHF
TRBV24-1,NA,TRBJ2-2,14,NA,TGTGCCAGCTCGGTTTCTCCGGTCACCGGGGAGCTGTTTTTT,CASSVSPVTGELFF
TRBV12-3/TRBV12-4,NA,TRBJ1-1,13,few,TGTGCCAGCAGATTAGATCGGAACACTGAAGCTTTCTTT,CASRLDRNTEAFF
TRBV19,NA,TRBJ1-1,14,NA,TGTGCCAGTAGTGCTCGGACAGTGAACACTGAAGCTTTCTTT,CASSARTVNTEAFF
TRBV2,NA,TRBJ1-2,16,NA,TGTGCCAGCAGTGAAGCGCTTCCAGGTGGGGATGATGGCTACACCTTC,CASSEALPGGDDGYTF
TRBV5-1,TRBD1,TRBJ1-2,15,NA,TGCGCCAGCAGCTTAGGGACAGGCGGGGGTTATGGCTACACCTTC,CASSLGTGGGYGYTF
TRBV15,TRBD1,TRBJ1-6,15,NA,TGTGCCACCAGCGCCCGGGCAGGGGGGAATTCACCCCTCCACTTT,CATSARAGGNSPLHF
TRBV20-1,TRBD1,TRBJ1-5,18,many,TGCAGTGCCTCCAGTCGTCGGGACAGATTTTCTAGCAATCAGCCCCAGCATTTT,CSASSRRDRFSSNQPQHF
TRBV19,NA,TRBJ1-1,12,many,TGTGCCAGTAGTATAATTGGGGCTGAAGCTTTCTTT,CASSIIGAEAFF
TRBV2,NA,TRBJ1-2,16,many,TGTGCCAGCAGGGGGACCTACAATGACGTAAACTATGGCTACACCTTC,CASRGTYNDVNYGYTF
TRBV2,NA,TRBJ2-7,15,NA,TGTGCCAGCACGGCAGGGCAAGTCCATCCTTCCGAGCAGTACTTC,CASTAGQVHPSEQYF
TRBV6-2/TRBV6-3,TRBD1,TRBJ1-2,17,many,TGTGCCAGCAGTTATCGCCTTGGACAGGAGCTTTTCTATGGCTACACCTTC,CASSYRLGQELFYGYTF
TRBV20-1,NA,TRBJ1-5,14,many,TGCAGTGCTCAACTTAGTTCTAGCAATCAGCCCCAGCATTTT,CSAQLSSSNQPQHF
TRBV5-6,NA,TRBJ2-6,15,NA,TGTGCCAGCAGCTTTGGGCTAGCGGGGGCCAACGTCCTGACTTTC,CASSFGLAGANVLTF
TRBV7-6,NA,TRBJ1-6,18,NA,TGTGCCAGCAGCCATCCCCCCGGGGGAGCCTCCGTGAACGGACCCCTCCACTTT,CASSHPPGGASVNGPLHF
TRBV3-1,NA,TRBJ1-1,11,many,TGTGCCAGCAGGGGGGGCACTGAAGCTTTCTTT,CASRGGTEAFF
TRBV7-2,NA,TRBJ1-5,13,many,TGTGCCAGCAGCTTAGATAGCAATCAGCCCCAGCATTTT,CASSLDSNQPQHF
TRBV6-1,TRBD1,TRBJ1-5,13,many,TGTGCCAGCAGAGCGACAGGGGATCAGCCCCAGCATTTT,CASRATGDQPQHF
TRBV10-2,NA,TRBJ1-6,15,medium-sized,TGCGCCAGCAGTGCGGACAGTTCCGGGAATTCACCCCTCCACTTT,CASSADSSGNSPLHF
TRBV6-2/TRBV6-3,NA,TRBJ2-3,17,NA,TGTGCCAGCAGTTACTCGGAATCGGAGAGGAAGGGTTTTACGCAGTATTTT,CASSYSESERKGFTQYF
TRBV4-1,NA,TRBJ1-4,16,NA,TGCGCCAGCAGCCAATACGCGGCAGGGAAGCGGGAAAAACTGTTTTTT,CASSQYAAGKREKLFF
TRBV7-9,NA,TRBJ1-1,13,NA,TGTACCAGCAGCTTTGGAGGGGTGGCTGAAGCTTTCTTT,CTSSFGGVAEAFF
TRBV10-3,NA,TRBJ1-1,16,many,TGTGCCATCAGTGCCCTCCCGGGGGGCTTGAACACTGAAGCTTTCTTT,CAISALPGGLNTEAFF
TRBV29-1,NA,TRBJ2-7,12,few,TGCAGCGCACGCCAAGCGGGTCACGAGCAGTACTTC,CSARQAGHEQYF
TRBV2,NA,TRBJ1-6,13,NA,TGTGCCAGCAGTGAGGGAATGGAGTCACCCCTCCACTTT,CASSEGMESPLHF
TRBV7-9,TRBD2,TRBJ2-1,14,once,TGTGCCGGCACTACGGGGGGGATCTACAATGAGCAGTTCTTC,CAGTTGGIYNEQFF
TRBV9,NA,TRBJ1-5,15,many,TGTGCCAGCAGCGTAGGACCGGAGAGAAATCAGCCCCAGCATTTT,CASSVGPERNQPQHF
TRBV9,TRBD1,TRBJ1-1,14,many,TGTGCCAGCAGCGCTAGGAACAGGGGGACTGAAGCTTTCTTT,CASSARNRGTEAFF
TRBV6-5,TRBD1,TRBJ1-1,15,NA,TGTGCCAGCAGTTCTTTGAGACAGGGAGACACTGAAGCTTTCTTT,CASSSLRQGDTEAFF
TRBV25-1,TRBD1,TRBJ1-1,12,NA,TGTGCCAGCAGACAGGGGTGGACTGAAGCTTTCTTT,CASRQGWTEAFF
TRBV13,NA,TRBJ1-1,14,many,TGTGCCAGCAGCTTTCGGCAGCTGAACACTGAAGCTTTCTTT,CASSFRQLNTEAFF
TRBV19,NA,TRBJ2-7,13,NA,TGTGCCAGTACAGGGAAGGGCACCTACGAGCAGTACTTC,CASTGKGTYEQYF
TRBV2,NA,TRBJ1-1,14,NA,TGTGCCAGCAGTGATACGGCGGGACACACTGAAGCTTTCTTT,CASSDTAGHTEAFF
TRBV5-4,NA,TRBJ1-1,16,few,TGTGCCAGCAGCTTGGCTGGGGGGGGAATGAACACTGAAGCTTTCTTT,CASSLAGGGMNTEAFF
TRBV5-4,NA,TRBJ2-2,15,few,TGTGCCAGCAGCTTGGGGGGGGTCCCCACCGGGGAGCTGTTTTTT,CASSLGGVPTGELFF
TRBV10-1,NA,TRBJ1-6,16,few,TGCGCCAGCAGGGCCGACAGGAGCTCCTATAATTCACCCCTCCACTTT,CASRADRSSYNSPLHF
TRBV7-6,TRBD1,TRBJ2-7,14,NA,TGTGCCAGCAGCTTAGGGACAGGTGCCTACGAGCAGTACTTC,CASSLGTGAYEQYF
TRBV4-1,NA,TRBJ1-1,14,NA,TGCGCCAGCAGCCAGGTAGGACAACCTACTGAAGCTTTCTTT,CASSQVGQPTEAFF
TRBV3-1,NA,TRBJ1-2,16,many,TGTGCCAGCAGCCAAGAAGGTCAAGGGTTTAACTATGGCTACACCTTC,CASSQEGQGFNYGYTF
TRBV25-1,NA,TRBJ1-1,13,NA,TGTGCCAGCAGTGAAAGGGAGAACCCTGAAGCTTTCTTT,CASSERENPEAFF